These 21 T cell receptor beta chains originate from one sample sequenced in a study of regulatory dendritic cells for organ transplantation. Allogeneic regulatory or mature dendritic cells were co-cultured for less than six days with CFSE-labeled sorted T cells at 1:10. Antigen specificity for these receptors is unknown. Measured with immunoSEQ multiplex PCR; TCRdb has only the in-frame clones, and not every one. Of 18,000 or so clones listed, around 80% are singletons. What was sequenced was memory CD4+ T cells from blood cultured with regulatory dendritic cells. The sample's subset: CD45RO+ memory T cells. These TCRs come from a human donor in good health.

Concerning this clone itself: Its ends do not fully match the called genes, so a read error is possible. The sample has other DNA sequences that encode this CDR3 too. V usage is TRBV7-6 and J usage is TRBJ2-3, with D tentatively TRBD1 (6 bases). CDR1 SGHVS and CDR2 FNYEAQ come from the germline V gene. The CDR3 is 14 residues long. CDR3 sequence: CASSLGGPTDTQYF. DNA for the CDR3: TGTGCCAGCAGCTTAGGGGGGCCCACAGATACGCAGTATTTC.

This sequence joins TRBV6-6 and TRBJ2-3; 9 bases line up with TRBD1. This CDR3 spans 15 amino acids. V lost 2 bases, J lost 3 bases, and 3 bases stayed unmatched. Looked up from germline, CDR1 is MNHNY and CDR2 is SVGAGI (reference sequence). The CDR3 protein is CASSYGTGITDTQYF. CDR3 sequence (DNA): TGTGCCAGCAGTTACGGGACAGGGATAACAGATACGCAGTATTTT.

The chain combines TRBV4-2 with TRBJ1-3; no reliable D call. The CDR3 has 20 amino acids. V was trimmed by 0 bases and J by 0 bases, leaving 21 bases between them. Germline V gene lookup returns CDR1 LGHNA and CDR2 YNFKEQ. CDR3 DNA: TGTGCCAGCAGCCAAGACGGGATACTCCGGTCTCCCCTCTCTGGAAACACCATATATTTT. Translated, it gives CASSQDGILRSPLSGNTIYF.

The DNA for the CDR3 is TGTGCCAGCAGGCCGGGACAGGGGGCGAGGAAACTGTTTTTT. It yields the protein CASRPGQGARKLFF. The rearrangement joins TRBV2 to TRBJ1-4; 12 nucleotides match TRBD1. V lost 6 bases, J lost 11 bases, and 7 bases stayed unmatched. Germline CDR1 is SNHLY and CDR2 is FYNNEI. This CDR3 is built from 14 residues.

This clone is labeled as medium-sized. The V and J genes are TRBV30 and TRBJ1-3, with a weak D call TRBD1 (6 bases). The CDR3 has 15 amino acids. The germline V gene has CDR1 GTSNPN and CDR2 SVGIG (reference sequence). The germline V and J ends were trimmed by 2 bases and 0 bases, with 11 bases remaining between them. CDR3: CAWSLGGISGNTIYF. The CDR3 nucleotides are TGTGCCTGGAGTTTGGGGGGCATCTCTGGAAACACCATATATTTT.

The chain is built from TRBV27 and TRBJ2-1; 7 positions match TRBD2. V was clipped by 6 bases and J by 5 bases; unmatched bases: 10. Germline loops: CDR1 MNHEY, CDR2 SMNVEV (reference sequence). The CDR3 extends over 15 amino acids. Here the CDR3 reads CASRPRLAGHNEQFF. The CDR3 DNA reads TGTGCCAGCAGACCCCGACTAGCCGGGCACAATGAGCAGTTCTTC.

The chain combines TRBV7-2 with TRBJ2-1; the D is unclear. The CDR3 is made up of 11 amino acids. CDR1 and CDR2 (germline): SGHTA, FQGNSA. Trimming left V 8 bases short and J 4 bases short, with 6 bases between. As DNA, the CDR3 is TGTGCCAGCGTTAAATACAATGAGCAGTTCTTC. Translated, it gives CASVKYNEQFF.

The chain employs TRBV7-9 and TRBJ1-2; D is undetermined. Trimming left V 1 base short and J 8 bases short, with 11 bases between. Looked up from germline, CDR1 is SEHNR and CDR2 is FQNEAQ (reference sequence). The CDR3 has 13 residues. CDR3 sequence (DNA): TGTGCCAGCAGCTTAGTCCAGGTGGGGGGCTACACCTTC. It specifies CASSLVQVGGYTF.

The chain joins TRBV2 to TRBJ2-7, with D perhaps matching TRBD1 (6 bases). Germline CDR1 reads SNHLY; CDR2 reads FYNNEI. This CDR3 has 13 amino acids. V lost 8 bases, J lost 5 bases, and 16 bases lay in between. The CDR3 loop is CASGNQGLNEQYF. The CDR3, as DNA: TGTGCCAGCGGGAATCAGGGGTTGAACGAGCAGTACTTC.

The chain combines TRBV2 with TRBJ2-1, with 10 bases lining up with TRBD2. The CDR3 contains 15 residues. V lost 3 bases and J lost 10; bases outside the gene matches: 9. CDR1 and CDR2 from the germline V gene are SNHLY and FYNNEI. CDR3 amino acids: CASSDWLAGVGEQFF. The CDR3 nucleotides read TGTGCCAGCAGTGATTGGCTAGCGGGAGTCGGGGAGCAGTTCTTC.

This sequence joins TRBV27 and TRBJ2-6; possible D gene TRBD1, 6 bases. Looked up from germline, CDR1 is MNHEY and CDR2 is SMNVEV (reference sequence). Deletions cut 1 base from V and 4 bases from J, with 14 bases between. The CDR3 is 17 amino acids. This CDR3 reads CASSLWTAVVGANVLTF. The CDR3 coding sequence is TGTGCCAGCAGTTTATGGACAGCAGTCGTCGGGGCCAACGTCCTGACTTTC. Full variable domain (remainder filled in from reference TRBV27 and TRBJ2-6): EAQVTQNPRYLITVTGKKLTVTCSQNMNHEYMSWYRQDPGLGLRQIYYSMNVEVTDKGDVPEGYKVSRKEKRNFPLILESPSPNQTSLYFCASSLWTAVVGANVLTFGAGSRLTVL.

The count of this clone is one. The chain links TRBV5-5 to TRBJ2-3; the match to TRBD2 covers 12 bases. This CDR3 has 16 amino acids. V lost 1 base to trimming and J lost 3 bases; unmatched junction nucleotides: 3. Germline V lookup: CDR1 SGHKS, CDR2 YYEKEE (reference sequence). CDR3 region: CASSLLLAGGTDTQYF. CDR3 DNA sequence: TGTGCCAGCAGCTTGCTACTAGCGGGAGGAACAGATACGCAGTATTTT.

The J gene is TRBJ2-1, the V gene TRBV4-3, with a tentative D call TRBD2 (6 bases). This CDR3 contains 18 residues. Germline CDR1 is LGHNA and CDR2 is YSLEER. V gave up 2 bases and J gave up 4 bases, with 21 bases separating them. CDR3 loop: CASSQLPPGTSLYNEQFF. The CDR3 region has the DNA TGCGCCAGCAGCCAACTCCCCCCCGGGACTTCCCTGTACAATGAGCAGTTCTTC.

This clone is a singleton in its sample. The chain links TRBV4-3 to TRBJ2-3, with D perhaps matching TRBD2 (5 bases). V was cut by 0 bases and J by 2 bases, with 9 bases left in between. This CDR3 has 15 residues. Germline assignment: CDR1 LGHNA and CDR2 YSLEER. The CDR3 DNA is TGCGCCAGCAGCCAAGAGGAGGCCCCCACAGATACGCAGTATTTT. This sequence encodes CASSQEEAPTDTQYF.

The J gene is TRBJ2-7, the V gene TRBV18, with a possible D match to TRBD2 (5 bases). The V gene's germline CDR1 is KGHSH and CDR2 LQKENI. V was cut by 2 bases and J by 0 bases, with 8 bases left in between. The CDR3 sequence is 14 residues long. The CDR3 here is CASSPATNSYEQYF. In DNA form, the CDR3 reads TGTGCCAGCTCACCAGCGACTAACTCCTACGAGCAGTACTTC. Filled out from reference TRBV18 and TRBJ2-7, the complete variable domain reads NAGVMQNPRHLVRRRGQEARLRCSPMKGHSHVYWYRQLPEEGLKFMVYLQKENIIDESGMPKERFSAEFPKEGPSILRIQQVVRGDSAAYFCASSPATNSYEQYFGPGTRLTVT.

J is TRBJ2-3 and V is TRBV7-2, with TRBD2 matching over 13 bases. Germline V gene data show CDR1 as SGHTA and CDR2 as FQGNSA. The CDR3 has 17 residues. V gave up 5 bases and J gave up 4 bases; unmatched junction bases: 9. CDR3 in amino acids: CASSPRTSGSFADTQYF. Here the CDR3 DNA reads TGTGCCAGCAGCCCGAGGACTAGCGGGAGTTTTGCAGATACGCAGTATTTT.

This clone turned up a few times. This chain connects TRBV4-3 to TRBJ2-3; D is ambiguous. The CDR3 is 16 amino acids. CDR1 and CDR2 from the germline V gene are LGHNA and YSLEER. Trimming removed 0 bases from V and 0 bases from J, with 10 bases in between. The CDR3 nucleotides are TGCGCCAGCAGCCAAGAGTGGGCAGCGAGCACAGATACGCAGTATTTT. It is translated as CASSQEWAASTDTQYF.

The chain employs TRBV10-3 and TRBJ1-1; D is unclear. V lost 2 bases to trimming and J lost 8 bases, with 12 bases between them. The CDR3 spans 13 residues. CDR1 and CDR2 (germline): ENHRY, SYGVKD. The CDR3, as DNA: TGTGCCATCAGTGAGATTGAGAGGGTGGAAGCTTTCTTT. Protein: CAISEIERVEAFF.

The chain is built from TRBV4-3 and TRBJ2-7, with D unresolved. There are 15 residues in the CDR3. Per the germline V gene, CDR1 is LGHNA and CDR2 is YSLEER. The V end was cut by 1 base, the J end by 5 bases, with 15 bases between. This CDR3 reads CASSQGSGDVDEQYF. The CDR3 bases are TGCGCCAGCAGCCAAGGTTCCGGTGATGTGGACGAGCAGTACTTC.

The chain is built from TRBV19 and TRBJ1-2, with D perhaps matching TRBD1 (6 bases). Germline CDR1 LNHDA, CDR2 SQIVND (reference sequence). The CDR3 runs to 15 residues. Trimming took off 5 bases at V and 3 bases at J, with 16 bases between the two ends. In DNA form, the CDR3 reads TGTGCCAGTAGTCCGAGGGACGGGGGCTACTATGGCTACACCTTC. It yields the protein CASSPRDGGYYGYTF. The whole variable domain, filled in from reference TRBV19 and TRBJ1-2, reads DGGITQSPKYLFRKEGQNVTLSCEQNLNHDAMYWYRQDPGQGLRLIYYSQIVNDFQKGDIAEGYSVSREKKESFPLTVTSAQKNPTAFYLCASSPRDGGYYGYTFGSGTRLTVV.

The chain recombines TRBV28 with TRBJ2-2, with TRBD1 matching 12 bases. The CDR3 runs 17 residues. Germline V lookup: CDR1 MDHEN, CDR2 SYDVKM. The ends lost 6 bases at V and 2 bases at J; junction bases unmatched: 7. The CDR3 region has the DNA TGTGCCAGCAGGCGGGGACAGGGGGCAAAAAACACCGGGGAGCTGTTTTTT. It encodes CASRRGQGAKNTGELFF.